This T cell receptor (beta chain) derives from a study of T-cell memory formation after mild COVID-19. Study-wide results and limits: Day 15 to 85 contractors were CD4/CD8 balanced; later expanders leaned CD4+. Of the contracting clones, CD4+ ones lay mainly in CM and EM, and CD8+ ones in EMRA. The finding that pre-infection memory included some responding clones suggested that cross-reactive memory joined.

This clonotype was detected ten times or more. Its antigen remains unknown. V was pared by 3 bases and J by 5 bases, with 16 bases between. This CDR3 region has 15 residues. Employing constant-segment primers, 5'RACE generated TCR alpha and TCR beta cDNA libraries bearing sample barcodes and UMIs. A single record per CDR3 protein comes from TCRdb applying MiXCR to the 5' RACE reads. The sample lists about 13,000 distinct CDR3 sequences, under 25% seen once, with roughly 50% in the top ten. This sequence joins TRBV12-3 or TRBV12-4 and TRBJ1-1, with D perhaps matching TRBD1 (6 bases). The TCR comes from an adult woman who had mild COVID-19 (a few samples of this study predate the infection). Cell type and time point are not known. The sample comprised PBMCs or a T cell subset sorted from them (not recorded which). The CDR3 DNA is TGTGCCAGCAGTTTGCCAGGGGCACCGGGTACTGAAGCTTTCTTT. Amino acid sequence: CASSLPGAPGTEAFF.